The 5 T cell receptor beta chains below were found in one sample sequenced in a study of T cell repertoires in cytomegalovirus infection. TCRdb re-analysed the reads in MiXCR, keeping a single row per CDR3 protein. The sample includes about 500,000 distinct CDR3 sequences, roughly 34% of them seen just once. No antigen has been assigned to these receptors. This sample comprised cultured PBMCs, obtained from culture after CMV antigen stimulation. The source is a human donor in good health (CMV status not recorded). Some clones in this sample may be carry-over from other donors' samples.

The chain couples TRBV7-9 to TRBJ1-3; tentatively, D is TRBD1 (6 bases). Germline assignment: CDR1 SEHNR and CDR2 FQNEAQ (reference sequence). V was pared by 6 bases and J by 0 bases, with 12 bases between. The CDR3 sequence is 15 residues long. The CDR3 region is CASRPQGNSGNTIYF. Written as DNA, the CDR3 is TGTGCCAGCAGACCACAGGGCAACTCTGGAAACACCATATATTTT.

The rearrangement uses TRBV5-4 and TRBJ2-5; no clear D. The CDR3 is 14 residues long. V was pared by 0 bases and J by 2 bases, with 8 bases between. CDR1 is SGHNT and CDR2 is YYREEE in the germline V gene (reference sequence). The CDR3 reads CASSLGKGQETQYF. CDR3 bases: TGTGCCAGCAGCTTGGGTAAAGGTCAAGAGACCCAGTACTTC.

This clonotype was seen a handful of times. The chain employs TRBV7-2 and TRBJ2-1, with 9 nucleotides matching TRBD2. The germline V gene encodes CDR1 SGHTA and CDR2 FQGNSA. The ends lost 1 base at V and 3 bases at J; junction bases unmatched: 4. CDR3 size: 16 residues. The CDR3 bases are TGTGCCAGCAGCTTAGAACTAGCGGGTTTCTACAATGAGCAGTTCTTC. Translation gives CASSLELAGFYNEQFF.

The chain uses TRBV6-8 and TRBJ1-5, with 11 positions matching TRBD1. Germline V gene sequence: CDR1 MNHGY, CDR2 SAAAGT. The CDR3 is 17 amino acids. J gave up 4 bases and V 5 bases, and 10 bases lay outside the gene matches. The CDR3 here is CASSHGTGGSSNQPQHF. The DNA for the CDR3 is TGTGCCAGCAGTCACGGGACAGGGGGTTCCTCAAATCAGCCCCAGCATTTT.

The V and J genes are TRBV14 and TRBJ2-7; the D is unclear. From germline, CDR1 is SGHDN and CDR2 FVKESK. V gave up 4 bases and J gave up 2 bases, with 3 bases separating them. This CDR3 has 11 residues. Written as DNA, the CDR3 is TGTGCCAGCAGCCGCGCCTACGAGCAGTACTTC. Translated: CASSRAYEQYF.